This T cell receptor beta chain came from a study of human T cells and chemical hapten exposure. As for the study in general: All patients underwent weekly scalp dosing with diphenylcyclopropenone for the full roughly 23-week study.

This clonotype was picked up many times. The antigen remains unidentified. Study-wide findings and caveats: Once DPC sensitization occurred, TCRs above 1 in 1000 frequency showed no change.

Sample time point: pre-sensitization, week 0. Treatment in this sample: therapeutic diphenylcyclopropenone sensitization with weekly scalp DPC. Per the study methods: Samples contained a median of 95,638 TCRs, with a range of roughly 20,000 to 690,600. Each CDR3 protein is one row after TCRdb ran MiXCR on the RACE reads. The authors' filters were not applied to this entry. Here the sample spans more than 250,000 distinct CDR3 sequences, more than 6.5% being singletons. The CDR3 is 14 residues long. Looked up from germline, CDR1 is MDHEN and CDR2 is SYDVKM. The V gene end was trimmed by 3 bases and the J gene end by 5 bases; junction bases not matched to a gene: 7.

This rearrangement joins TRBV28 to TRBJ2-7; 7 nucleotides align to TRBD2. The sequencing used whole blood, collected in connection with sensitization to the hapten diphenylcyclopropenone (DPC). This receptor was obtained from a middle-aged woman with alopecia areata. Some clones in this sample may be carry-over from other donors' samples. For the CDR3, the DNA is TGTGCCAGCAGTTTCCCCCGGGGGGACCACGAGCAGTACTTC. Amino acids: CASSFPRGDHEQYF.